The TCR beta chain under discussion was sequenced for a study of CD8+ T cells in alopecia areata. Across the whole study: Treated patients were given 5 to 10 mg oral tofacitinib twice daily. Study outcomes and limitations: Scalp data also include sequences from resident alphabeta T cells of normal skin.

It was cDNA, reverse transcribed from extracted RNA, that served as the sequencing template. Only in-frame clones appear in the TCRdb table, and some are missing; sequencing was by immunoSEQ multiplex PCR. The top ten hold under 5% of the sample, which has about 130,000 clones, around three fifths seen once. This CDR3 contains 14 residues. The germline V gene encodes CDR1 SGDLS and CDR2 YYNGEE. The V gene end was trimmed by 3 bases and the J gene end by 2 bases; junction bases not matched to a gene: 4. On this clone: Its antigen is currently unknown.

The receptor was isolated from a human donor with alopecia areata. Source: CD4+ T cells sorted from blood, taken at week 0. This chain links TRBV9 with TRBJ1-1, with 7 bases matching TRBD1. Written as DNA, the CDR3 is TGTGCCAGCAGCGGGGGGACAGCCAACACTGAAGCTTTCTTT. Residues: CASSGGTANTEAFF. Combining the CDR3 with reference TRBV9 and TRBJ1-1 gives the whole variable domain DSGVTQTPKHLITATGQRVTLRCSPRSGDLSVYWYQQSLDQGLQFLIQYYNGEERAKGNILERFSAQQFPDLHSELNLSSLELGDSALYFCASSGGTANTEAFFGQGTRLTVV.